This entry lists 31 T cell receptor beta chains sequenced from one sample in a study of long-term antiretroviral therapy in people with HIV. At survey level, the immunoSEQ assay was run in its v3.0 version. Assay used: immunoSEQ multiplex PCR; TCRdb lists only in-frame clones, some missing. Of under 30,000 clones listed, around 83% were seen once; the top ten hold around 4%. The sequences come from unsorted PBMCs, collected 1.9 years after starting antiretroviral therapy. The receptors were sampled from a woman in her twenties or thirties with HIV.

The CDR3 loop reads CASSLRQPTDTQYF. CDR3 DNA: TGTGCCAGCAGCCTCCGACAGCCCACAGATACGCAGTATTTT. This chain links TRBV14 with TRBJ2-3; D perhaps matches TRBD1 (5 bases). From germline, CDR1 is SGHDN and CDR2 FVKESK. Deletions cut 4 bases from V and 2 bases from J, with 10 bases between. This CDR3 comprises 14 residues.

The chain combines TRBV7-9 with TRBJ2-5; 7 positions agree with TRBD2. CDR3 length: 16 amino acids. The germline CDR1 and CDR2 sequences are SEHNR and FQNEAQ (reference sequence). Trimming removed 0 bases from V and 4 bases from J; junction bases left unmatched: 8. The CDR3 nucleotides read TGTGCCAGCAGCTTAGCTTGGTCGGGGGGAGGAGAGACCCAGTACTTC. Its translation: CASSLAWSGGGETQYF.

As concerns this clone: A read error may produce the germline difference seen at one junction end. This chain links TRBV7-9 with TRBJ1-1; D is possibly TRBD1 (6 bases). The V gene's germline CDR1 is SEHNR and CDR2 FQNEAQ (reference sequence). This CDR3 comprises 11 residues. CDR3: CASSSTDRDNF. The DNA of the CDR3 is TGTGCCAGCAGCTCGACCGACCGGGACAACTTT.

The chain recombines TRBV5-1 with TRBJ2-7, with D possibly being TRBD1 or TRBD2 (5 bases each). Trimming shortened V by 3 bases and J by 5 bases, and 15 bases separated the two germline ends. Germline V gene sequence: CDR1 SGHRS, CDR2 YFSETQ. The CDR3 totals 14 residues. DNA of the CDR3: TGCGCCAGCAGCTGGGGGACCGGAGTAAACGAGCAGTACTTC. It is translated as CASSWGTGVNEQYF.

This clone was counted between two and nine times. The V gene is TRBV5-1, the J gene TRBJ1-3; a possible D gene is TRBD1 (5 bases). V was trimmed by 0 bases and J by 0 bases, leaving 13 bases between them. Germline lookup yields CDR1 SGHRS and CDR2 YFSETQ. The CDR3 length is 17 residues. Here the CDR3 reads CASSLGPGQASGNTIYF. The DNA of the CDR3 is TGCGCCAGCAGCTTGGGGCCCGGACAAGCCTCTGGAAACACCATATATTTT.

The V gene is TRBV6-6, the J gene TRBJ2-3, with 10 nucleotides matching TRBD1. The CDR3 runs to 14 residues. Germline CDR1 is MNHNY and CDR2 is SVGAGI (reference sequence). After removal of 4 bases from V and 3 bases from J, the junction contained 1 base not matched to a gene. The CDR3 spells CASSLGQGTDTQYF. CDR3 DNA: TGTGCCAGCAGTTTGGGACAGGGGACAGATACGCAGTATTTT.

This clone showed up just once. The rearrangement uses TRBV6-1 and TRBJ2-7; no definite D call. From germline, CDR1 is MNHNS and CDR2 SASEGT. CDR3 length: 13 residues. Trimming removed 5 bases from V and 2 bases from J, with 10 bases in between. The CDR3 reads CASSSEFTYEQYV. CDR3 bases: TGTGCCAGCAGTTCAGAGTTTACCTACGAGCAGTACGTC.

The CDR3 sequence: CASSLGGGNTIYF. In DNA, the CDR3 is TGTGCCAGCAGCTTAGGGGGTGGAAACACCATATATTTT. The rearrangement uses TRBV7-6 and TRBJ1-3; no definite D call. Trimming took 1 base from V and 3 from J, leaving 4 bases between them. The CDR3 loop spans 13 amino acids. The germline gives CDR1 SGHVS, CDR2 FNYEAQ.

This clone was seen a single time. This chain connects TRBV7-2 to TRBJ2-7; D might be TRBD1 (6 bases). CDR3 length: 14 amino acids. V dropped 4 bases and J dropped 2 bases, with 12 bases sitting between them. The germline CDR1 and CDR2 sequences are SGHTA and FQGNSA. In DNA form, the CDR3 reads TGTGCCAGCAGCTCACAGGGTACCCCCTACGAGCAGTACGTC. This sequence encodes CASSSQGTPYEQYV.

CDR3 residues: CATSRESGTGYSGTQYF. As DNA, the CDR3 is TGTGCCACCAGCAGAGAATCCGGGACAGGGTATTCGGGGACCCAGTACTTC. J is TRBJ2-5 and V is TRBV15; 9 positions agree with TRBD1. The CDR3 extends over 17 amino acids. Germline-derived CDR1 and CDR2 are LNHNV and YYDKDF (reference sequence). The ends lost 0 bases at V and 7 bases at J; junction bases unmatched: 12.

The genes are TRBV28 and TRBJ1-3, with a possible D match to TRBD1 (5 bases). V was pared by 9 bases and J by 3 bases, with 15 bases between. The germline V gene encodes CDR1 MDHEN and CDR2 SYDVKM. CDR3 length: 14 amino acids. Here the CDR3 DNA reads TGTGCCAGTAAAGCCGGGACGCATGGAAACACCATATATTTT. Residues: CASKAGTHGNTIYF.

The table lists this clone with a few counts. This sequence joins TRBV9 and TRBJ2-3; tentative D call: TRBD2 (6 bases). Germline V gene lookup returns CDR1 SGDLS and CDR2 YYNGEE. V was pared by 2 bases and J by 2 bases, with 12 bases between. CDR3 length equals 15 residues. The CDR3 nucleotides read TGTGCCAGCAGCGTTTTCGGGGACTCCACAGATACGCAGTATTTT. As protein: CASSVFGDSTDTQYF.

The chain carries TRBV5-1 and TRBJ2-5; 7 nucleotides align to TRBD1. The junction had 2 bases not matched to a gene; V was cut back by 0 bases and J by 3 bases. Germline CDR1 and CDR2: SGHRS and YFSETQ. The CDR3 runs 14 residues. The CDR3 is CASSLGQGKETQYF. The CDR3, as DNA: TGCGCCAGCAGCTTGGGACAGGGAAAAGAGACCCAGTACTTC.

This clone was found once. This chain links TRBV30 with TRBJ1-6; D is unclear. Germline-derived CDR1 and CDR2 are GTSNPN and SVGIG (reference sequence). This CDR3 contains 15 residues. The V and J ends lost 0 bases and 0 bases respectively, with 6 bases between them. CDR3 region: CAWSVPHSYNSPLHF. The DNA of the CDR3 is TGTGCCTGGAGTGTGCCCCACTCCTATAATTCACCCCTCCACTTT. Full variable domain (outside the CDR3, taken from reference TRBV30 and TRBJ1-6): SQTIHQWPATLVQPVGSPLSLECTVEGTSNPNLYWYRQAAGRGLQLLFYSVGIGQISSEVPQNLSASRPQDRQFILSSKKLLLSDSGFYLCAWSVPHSYNSPLHFGNGTRLTVT.

The genes are TRBV5-4 and TRBJ2-3; no clear D. From germline, CDR1 is SGHNT and CDR2 YYREEE (reference sequence). V was trimmed by 0 bases and J by 0 bases, leaving 8 bases between them. This CDR3 region has 15 residues. CDR3 amino acids: CASSLDVDSTDTQYF. DNA for the CDR3: TGTGCCAGCAGCTTGGACGTGGACAGCACAGATACGCAGTATTTT.

The chain uses TRBV28 and TRBJ1-5; 8 nucleotides agree with TRBD1. This CDR3 region has 19 residues. V was clipped by 4 bases and J by 0 bases; unmatched bases: 14. Germline assignment: CDR1 MDHEN and CDR2 SYDVKM. The CDR3 spells CASSSGQGGVGHSNQPQHF. The CDR3 bases are TGTGCCAGCAGTTCCGGACAGGGTGGGGTGGGGCATAGCAATCAGCCCCAGCATTTT.

This chain links TRBV19 with TRBJ1-4, with 10 bases identical to TRBD1. The CDR3 spans 16 residues. The germline gives CDR1 LNHDA, CDR2 SQIVND (reference sequence). V shed 1 base, J shed 6 bases, and the junction held 5 bases outside the gene matches. The CDR3 is CASSIVRGTGDEKLFF. CDR3 nucleotides: TGTGCCAGTAGTATAGTGCGAGGGACAGGGGATGAAAAACTGTTTTTT. Using reference TRBV19 and TRBJ1-4 for the parts outside the CDR3, the full variable domain is DGGITQSPKYLFRKEGQNVTLSCEQNLNHDAMYWYRQDPGQGLRLIYYSQIVNDFQKGDIAEGYSVSREKKESFPLTVTSAQKNPTAFYLCASSIVRGTGDEKLFFGSGTQLSVL.

The J gene is TRBJ1-2, the V gene TRBV2, with D perhaps TRBD1 (5 bases). Trimming stripped 5 bases from V and 3 bases from J, with 10 bases between. Germline V gene data show CDR1 as SNHLY and CDR2 as FYNNEI. The CDR3 spans 13 residues. CDR3 amino acids: CASSYTGYYGYTF. The CDR3 nucleotides are TGTGCCAGCAGTTATACAGGTTACTATGGCTACACCTTC. Looking up the rest from reference TRBV2 and TRBJ1-2 gives the full variable domain: EPEVTQTPSHQVTQMGQEVILRCVPISNHLYFYWYRQILGQKVEFLVSFYNNEISEKSEIFDDQFSVERPDGSNFTLKIRSTKLEDSAMYFCASSYTGYYGYTFGSGTRLTVV.

The chain uses TRBV5-1 and TRBJ1-1; tentatively, D is TRBD1 (6 bases). Deletions cut 1 base from V and 1 base from J, with 11 bases between. This CDR3 spans 15 amino acids. Germline V gives CDR1 SGHRS, CDR2 YFSETQ. The CDR3, as DNA: TGCGCCAGCAGCTTGCGGGGGGCGGAGAACACTGAAGCTTTCTTT. Protein sequence: CASSLRGAENTEAFF.

This chain links TRBV6-5 with TRBJ1-3; a weak D match, TRBD1 (5 bases). The CDR3 consists of 15 residues. The ends were cut back, 2 bases at V and 3 bases at J, with 11 bases in the middle. Germline CDR1 is MNHEY and CDR2 is SVGAGI. In DNA form, the CDR3 reads TGTGCCAGCAGTTACGAGCAGGGTAGTGGAAACACCATATATTTT. It translates to CASSYEQGSGNTIYF.

The J gene is TRBJ1-2, the V gene TRBV19; D is unresolved. With 4 bases removed from V and 5 bases from J, the gap between germline ends came to 5 bases. Looked up from germline, CDR1 is LNHDA and CDR2 is SQIVND (reference sequence). CDR3 size: 11 residues. The CDR3 here is CASSNGYGYTF. As DNA, the CDR3 is TGTGCCAGTAGTAATGGGTATGGCTACACCTTC.

The rearrangement uses TRBV11-2 and TRBJ1-2; TRBD1 agrees at 8 bases. The V segment lost 8 bases and the J segment 4 bases; nucleotides outside the gene matches: 6. There are 13 residues in the CDR3. Germline assignment: CDR1 SGHAT and CDR2 FQNNGV. The CDR3 protein is CASGTTGGYGYTF. The CDR3 nucleotides are TGTGCCAGCGGAACAACAGGGGGCTATGGCTACACCTTC.

In DNA, the CDR3 is TGTGCCAGCAGTTTATTTGCGGGGACAGATACGCAGTATTTT. Its translation is CASSLFAGTDTQYF. The chain employs TRBV27 and TRBJ2-3, with D tentatively TRBD2 (6 bases). Trimming left V 1 base short and J 3 bases short, with 8 bases between. CDR3 size: 14 residues. Germline-derived CDR1 and CDR2 are MNHEY and SMNVEV (reference sequence).

This CDR3 is CASSYDGNSPLHF. As DNA, the CDR3 is TGTGCCAGCAGTTACGACGGTAATTCACCCCTCCACTTT. This chain joins TRBV6-6 and TRBJ1-6; D unresolved. The germline CDR1 and CDR2 sequences are MNHNY and SVGAGI (reference sequence). The V and J ends lost 2 bases and 6 bases respectively, with 5 bases between them. The CDR3 is 13 amino acids.

The chain joins TRBV7-2 to TRBJ2-1; D gene unclear. Per germline, CDR1 SGHTA and CDR2 FQGNSA. The CDR3 length is 16 residues. V was cut by 0 bases and J by 9 bases, with 18 bases left in between. This CDR3 reads CASSLALYQTGGEQFF. In DNA, the CDR3 is TGTGCCAGCAGCTTAGCGTTATACCAGACTGGTGGTGAGCAGTTCTTC.

The gene calls are TRBV2 and TRBJ2-5, with D possibly matching TRBD2 (5 bases). This CDR3 is 12 amino acids long. The V gene's germline CDR1 is SNHLY and CDR2 FYNNEI. V was trimmed by 11 bases and J by 4 bases, leaving 14 bases between them. CDR3 residues: CAVGVGGETQYF. CDR3 nucleotide sequence: TGTGCCGTTGGGGTAGGAGGAGAGACCCAGTACTTC. Full variable domain (missing parts from reference TRBV2 and TRBJ2-5): EPEVTQTPSHQVTQMGQEVILRCVPISNHLYFYWYRQILGQKVEFLVSFYNNEISEKSEIFDDQFSVERPDGSNFTLKIRSTKLEDSAMYFCAVGVGGETQYFGPGTRLLVL.

The chain joins TRBV6-4 to TRBJ1-2; D call uncertain. Trimming cost V 6 bases and J 4 bases, with 18 bases left between them. Germline V gives CDR1 MRHNA, CDR2 SNTAGT. The CDR3 totals 15 residues. For the CDR3, the DNA is TGTGCCAGCAGCGAAACTGCGACGATCCGCTATGGCTACACCTTC. The encoded protein is CASSETATIRYGYTF.

The chain carries TRBV20-1 and TRBJ2-1; 8 nucleotides match TRBD1. Germline assignment: CDR1 DFQATT and CDR2 SNEGSKA (reference sequence). The V and J ends lost 6 bases and 12 bases, in that order; junction bases with no gene match: 4. This CDR3 is built from 10 residues. CDR3 amino acids: CSAPGGAQFF. The CDR3 bases are TGCAGTGCGCCAGGGGGCGCGCAGTTCTTC.

The genes are TRBV2 and TRBJ1-4; D remains unclear. CDR1 and CDR2 (germline): SNHLY, FYNNEI. The CDR3 is 14 amino acids. The germline V and J ends were trimmed by 0 bases and 7 bases, with 9 bases remaining between them. CDR3 bases: TGTGCCAGCAGTGAAGCGAAGGTGACTGAAAAACTGTTTTTT. Encoded protein: CASSEAKVTEKLFF.

In this sample, this clone turned up once. This chain connects TRBV7-9 to TRBJ2-2; D gene uncertain. The CDR3 is 13 residues long. V was shortened by 6 bases and J by 0 bases, with 5 bases between the two germline ends. Looked up from germline, CDR1 is SEHNR and CDR2 is FQNEAQ (reference sequence). Here the CDR3 reads CASSSSNTGELFF. In nucleotides, the CDR3 is TGTGCCAGCAGTAGCTCGAACACCGGGGAGCTGTTTTTT.

The chain recombines TRBV4-1 with TRBJ1-2; D gene unclear. The CDR3 totals 14 residues. V was clipped by 0 bases and J by 4 bases, with 9 bases between them. Germline CDR1 reads MGHRA; CDR2 reads YSYEKL. The DNA of the CDR3 is TGCGCCAGCAGCCAAGATAGCGTCTCCTATGGCTACACCTTC. Encoded protein: CASSQDSVSYGYTF.